This entry describes one T cell receptor (beta chain). What antigen it recognizes has not been identified. No base qualities exist here, and no much larger clone lies one base off it. The immunoSEQ hsTCRB v3.0 assay was used at survey level resolution to sequence the TRB variable region. A depth of roughly 40,000-50,000 T-cell genomes per sample was targeted for TRB sequencing. Pooled TRB libraries were sequenced on an Illumina MiSeq with a v3 150-cycle kit. Per the source publication's procedure: Repertoire analysis ran in R within a reproducible Nextflow workflow covering QC, data transformation and analysis. LymphoSeq2, an R package for exploring AIRR-Seq data, was used to implement the custom analyses. A few samples that produced fewer than 5000 total TRB sequences were removed, so about 200 HIV repertoires were analyzed. Among the 190 or so HIV repertoires that were kept, 59 were collected before ART initiation and 120 to 140 were collected after ART initiation. Each repertoire was downsampled to 5000 TRB nucleotide sequences, and summary statistics were averaged across 100 downsampling iterations. Only TRB sequences with CDR3 regions of at least seven amino acids were retained for analysis. A Shannon entropy-derived clonality score and the Gini coefficient were used to measure diversity. Repertoire networks linked the top 5000 CDR3 amino acid sequences whenever two sequences differed by an edit distance of one. For TRB CDR3 amino acid sequences, GLIPH2 was used to predict antigen specificity groups and MHC restriction. Known CMV, EBV, HIV or tissue antigen associations were flagged by matching CDR3 amino acid sequences against VDJdb and McPAS-TCR. Pre-ART, post-ART and control groups were compared with Wilcoxon signed-rank tests and Holm-Bonferroni correction. TCRdb re-hosts the immuneACCESS table, in-frame sequences only. Its copies lack some clones; in the studies checked, an unresolved V gene accounts for under half of them, and the cause for the rest is not known. From that table come the V and J calls and clone size; the DNA was used to work out D and trimming. Present in this sample are about 24,000 clones, roughly 88% of which were seen just once. Jointly, the top ten make up over 13% of the sample.

At the junction V is shortened by 5 bases and J by 0 bases, with 7 bases in between. CDR1 and CDR2, per the germline V gene, are MNHEY and SVGAGI. The CDR3 contains 13 residues, cysteine and phenylalanine counted. Only the CDR3 DNA is retained, 39 bases long and in frame from the first base. The data are from a study of long-term antiretroviral therapy in people with HIV (dated by TCRdb to between 2021 and 2024). Concerning the study at large: The earliest samples were collected approximately a decade before the 2015 WHO recommendation for immediate ART, a period when ART was typically delayed until CD4 counts fell. This retrospective serial study examined whether starting ART and sustained HIV suppression were associated with changes in the composition and diversity of the TRB repertoire in peripheral blood. No cross-contamination during QIAcube processing was shown when test extractions of a monoclonal T-cell line were performed alongside a few dozen polyclonal samples. Among the 25 to 30 participants with HIV, fewer than twelve were female. From some 27 adults with confirmed HIV infection, the cohort provided around 180 cryopreserved PBMC samples, gathered serially across a mean of approximately six years (range 1-12).

Inclusion was restricted to participants for whom at least one PBMC sample before ART initiation and at least two post-ART samples were available. All participants with HIV were treated in the United States of America. Before DNA extraction, cryopreserved samples of 1-10 million PBMC were thawed and washed. At the time of the earliest PBMC sample, participants with HIV were aged between about 23 and 54 years. PBMC samples from each participant spanned 1-4 timepoints before ART initiation and 2-8 timepoints after ART initiation, with a median of 7 samples. For every participant, serial HIV viral load, CD4+ T-cell count, ART history and demographic data were obtained. Genomic DNA was extracted from unsorted PBMC with a Qiagen kit on a QIAcube, processed in batches of 12 samples. Study-level results and caveats: The samples span the years 2004 to 2017, and the ART regimens used at that time may not be as effective as current regimens. CDR3 length ranges in HIV repertoires were narrower than in controls, and network structure suggested an antigen-experienced repertoire with only a slight naive shift after ART. A significant increase in TRB diversity was found to be associated with ART initiation, although TRB diversity was observed to remain significantly below that of transplant donor controls even after long-term ART. Because PBMC availability was limited, only the TCR beta chain was sequenced, with no alpha chain pairing. Because cell numbers in pre-ART samples were limited, unsorted PBMC were profiled instead of sorted CD4+ and CD8+ T cells. No data were available on ART adherence, viral resistance or therapy changes, limiting inferences about post-ART repertoire changes. Expanded TRB clones identified before ART initiation dominated the repertoire across all time points, though the dominance fluctuated and decreased in many PLHIV after ART.

This specimen consisted of unsorted PBMCs, obtained around 4.3 years after starting antiretroviral therapy. This clonotype was sampled from a man in his thirties or forties with HIV. The V gene is TRBV6-5 and the J gene is TRBJ1-1; a confident D gene designation cannot be given. Read as DNA, the sequence is TGTGCCAGCAGTCTCGGACTGAACACTGAAGCTTTCTTT. Translated, it gives CASSLGLNTEAFF.